The 14 T cell receptor beta chains below all came from one sample that was sequenced in a study of cytomegalovirus exposure and HLA in healthy donors. PCR was performed using 60 Vbeta and 13 Jbeta primers. Repertoires were generated with immunoSEQ multiplex PCR, while TCRdb's copy carries only in-frame clones and drops some. The sample consists of tens of thousands of clones, about two thirds of them appearing once. The specimen was PBMCs. The receptors stem from a woman between 45 and 60 years old in good health and CMV-seropositive.

This clone was seen a few times. This sequence joins TRBV5-1 and TRBJ1-1, with D maybe TRBD1 (6 bases). There are 15 residues in the CDR3. Trimming cost V 4 bases and J 5 bases, with 18 bases left between them. The germline gives CDR1 SGHRS, CDR2 YFSETQ. The CDR3 sequence is CASSGIPDSQTEAFF. Written as DNA, the CDR3 is TGCGCCAGCAGCGGGATTCCGGACAGTCAAACTGAAGCTTTCTTT.

The chain joins TRBV29-1 to TRBJ1-2; the D gene is possibly TRBD1 (5 bases). V was pared by 4 bases and J by 8 bases, with 11 bases between. The CDR3 spans 11 residues. The germline CDR1 and CDR2 sequences are SQVTM and ANQGSEA. CDR3 protein: CSVGARGGYTF. The CDR3 DNA reads TGCAGCGTTGGGGCCCGGGGGGGCTACACCTTC.

This clone has only a few counts. The CDR3 DNA is TGTGCCAGCAGCTCCTACAGGGCCACTGAAGCTTTCTTT. Translation: CASSSYRATEAFF. The V call is TRBV5-6, the J call TRBJ1-1; D may be TRBD1 (6 bases). Germline CDR1 reads SGHDT; CDR2 reads YYEEEE. The CDR3 contains 13 residues. Between the trimmed V and J ends, which lost 3 bases and 4 bases, there was a span of 10 bases.

V usage is TRBV15 and J usage is TRBJ1-5; tentatively, D is TRBD1 (5 bases). Germline V gives CDR1 LNHNV, CDR2 YYDKDF (reference sequence). Trimming pared 3 bases from V and 0 bases from J, leaving 9 bases between. There are 15 residues in the CDR3. The CDR3 region is CATSSTTDSNQPQHF. CDR3 sequence (DNA): TGTGCCACCAGCAGTACGACAGATAGCAATCAGCCCCAGCATTTT.

The V call is TRBV4-1, the J call TRBJ1-2; D possibly corresponds to TRBD1 (5 bases). The CDR3 spans 14 residues. With 5 bases removed from V and 8 bases from J, the gap between germline ends came to 18 bases. CDR1 and CDR2 from the germline V gene are MGHRA and YSYEKL. The CDR3 region has the DNA TGCGCCAGCAGCGAAATCGGCAGGGAGGGCGGCTACACCTTC. It is translated as CASSEIGREGGYTF.

This rearrangement joins TRBV27 to TRBJ2-2; D uncertain. This CDR3 comprises 15 residues. Trimming took off 1 base at V and 2 bases at J, with 8 bases between the two ends. CDR1 is MNHEY, CDR2 SMNVEV, per germline (reference sequence). CDR3 sequence (DNA): TGTGCCAGCAGTTTATGGAGTACTAACACCGGGGAGCTGTTTTTT. Amino acid sequence: CASSLWSTNTGELFF.

V is TRBV6-6 and J is TRBJ1-5; the match to TRBD1 covers 8 bases. The V segment lost 5 bases and the J segment 4 bases; nucleotides outside the gene matches: 7. Germline CDR1 MNHNY, CDR2 SVGAGI (reference sequence). CDR3 length equals 15 residues. This CDR3 reads CASSPRQGRNQPQHF. CDR3 DNA sequence: TGTGCCAGCAGTCCTAGACAGGGGAGAAATCAGCCCCAGCATTTT.

The J gene is TRBJ2-1, the V gene TRBV27; weak D call: TRBD1 (6 bases). CDR3 length equals 15 residues. Germline CDR1 MNHEY, CDR2 SMNVEV (reference sequence). Trimming removed 6 bases from V and 5 bases from J, with 17 bases in between. CDR3 sequence (DNA): TGTGCCAGCAGGCCTCAGCGTCAGGGGAACAATGAGCAGTTCTTC. Amino acids: CASRPQRQGNNEQFF.

V is TRBV7-9 and J is TRBJ1-2; D remains ambiguous. Germline CDR1 is SEHNR and CDR2 is FQNEAQ (reference sequence). The CDR3 extends over 14 amino acids. The V end lost 5 bases, the J end lost 5 bases, and 15 bases lay between the germline ends. The CDR3 spells CASSRDTGSYGYTF. DNA of the CDR3: TGTGCCAGCAGCCGAGACACGGGATCTTATGGCTACACCTTC.

V gene TRBV2 combines with J gene TRBJ1-6; TRBD1 is a possible D gene (5 bases). The CDR3 contains 16 residues. In germline, CDR1 is SNHLY, CDR2 FYNNEI. Trimming stripped 6 bases from V and 7 bases from J, with 19 bases between. CDR3 protein: CASSAVPPGGNSPLHF. CDR3 nucleotide sequence: TGTGCCAGCAGCGCTGTCCCCCCCGGGGGGAATTCACCCCTCCACTTT.

The J gene is TRBJ2-6, the V gene TRBV29-1; 9 bases match TRBD1. Germline assignment: CDR1 SQVTM and CDR2 ANQGSEA. The junction had 5 bases not matched to a gene; V was cut back by 3 bases and J by 2 bases. CDR3 length equals 16 residues. The DNA for the CDR3 is TGCAGCGTTGAGGACAGGGGTTCAACTGGGGCCAACGTCCTGACTTTC. It specifies CSVEDRGSTGANVLTF. Drawing the rest from reference TRBV29-1 and TRBJ2-6, the complete variable domain is SAVISQKPSRDICQRGTSLTIQCQVDSQVTMMFWYRQQPGQSLTLIATANQGSEATYESGFVIDKFPISRPNLTFSTLTVSNMSPEDSSIYLCSVEDRGSTGANVLTFGAGSRLTVL.

The J gene is TRBJ2-5, the V gene TRBV2; 7 bases are shared with TRBD2. Trimming removed 9 bases from V and 5 bases from J; junction bases left unmatched: 6. Germline assignment: CDR1 SNHLY and CDR2 FYNNEI. There are 12 residues in the CDR3. The CDR3 DNA reads as TGTGCCAGAGAGAGGGGAGGGGAGACCCAGTACTTC. This translates into CARERGGETQYF.

The chain carries TRBV11-2 and TRBJ2-5; 10 bases map to TRBD2. Per germline, CDR1 SGHAT and CDR2 FQNNGV. J gave up 3 bases and V 3 bases, and 7 bases lay outside the gene matches. The CDR3 totals 16 residues. The CDR3 loop is CASSFFSGGLKETQYF. The CDR3 nucleotides are TGTGCCAGCAGCTTCTTTAGCGGGGGGTTGAAAGAGACCCAGTACTTC.

The CDR3 is CAWSVDRVNTEAFF. DNA for the CDR3: TGTGCCTGGAGTGTGGACAGGGTGAACACTGAAGCTTTCTTT. The rearrangement uses TRBV30 and TRBJ1-1; TRBD1 matches at 8 bases. This CDR3 is 14 amino acids long. J lost 0 bases, V lost 0 bases, and 0 bases had no gene match. Germline-derived CDR1 and CDR2 are GTSNPN and SVGIG (reference sequence).